This T cell receptor (beta chain) is from a study of T cell clonality in common variable immunodeficiency. General study findings and limits: Common variable immunodeficiency TCR beta sequences reportedly had fewer deletions and N-nucleotide insertions.

By share, this clone counts as medium-sized. As yet, its antigen is unknown. The read stops 3 residues short of the end of the CDR3; the missing end is completed from the germline J gene. Data came from immunoSEQ multiplex PCR; TCRdb stores just in-frame clones and leaves some out. The sample includes about 20,000 clones, none of them occurring once. The CDR3 runs 15 residues. Between the trimmed V and J ends, which lost 0 bases and 4 bases, there was a span of 11 bases. Germline V gene data show CDR1 as SGHKS and CDR2 as YYEKEE (reference sequence). The TCR originated in a human donor with common variable immunodeficiency. V and J are TRBV5-5 and TRBJ2-1, with D possibly matching TRBD2 (6 bases). Sample: peripheral blood mononuclear cells. The CDR3 here is CASSLAGGDYNEQFF. The sequenced CDR3 bases are TGTGCCAGCAGCTTGGCCGGCGGGGATTACAATGAG.